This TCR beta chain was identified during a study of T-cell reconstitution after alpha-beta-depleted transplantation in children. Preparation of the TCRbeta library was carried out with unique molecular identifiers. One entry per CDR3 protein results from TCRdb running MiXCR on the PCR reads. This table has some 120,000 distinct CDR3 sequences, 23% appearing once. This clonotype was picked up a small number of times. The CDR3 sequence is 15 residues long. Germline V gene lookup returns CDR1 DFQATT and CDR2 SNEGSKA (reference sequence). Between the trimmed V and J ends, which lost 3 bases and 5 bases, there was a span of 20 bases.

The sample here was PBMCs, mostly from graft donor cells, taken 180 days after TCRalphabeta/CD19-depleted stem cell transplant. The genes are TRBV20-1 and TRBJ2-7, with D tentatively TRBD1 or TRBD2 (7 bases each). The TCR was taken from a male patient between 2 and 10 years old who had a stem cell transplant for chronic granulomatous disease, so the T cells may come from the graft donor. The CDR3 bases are TGCAGTGCTAGTAGGGTCAGGGGGGGATTCCACGAGCAGTACTTC. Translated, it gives CSASRVRGGFHEQYF.